This T cell receptor (beta chain) is drawn from a study of T-cell reconstitution after alpha-beta-depleted transplantation in children. Preparation of the TCRbeta library was carried out with unique molecular identifiers. TCRdb redid the calling of the PCR reads with MiXCR, one entry per CDR3 protein. The table has approximately 240,000 distinct CDR3 sequences, approximately 11% seen once. In this sample, this clonotype turned up many times. The CDR3 runs 19 residues. Losses at the gene ends were 5 bases for V and 0 bases for J; bases not matched to a gene: 14. Germline-derived CDR1 and CDR2 are MDHEN and SYDVKM.

The chain has TRBV28 and TRBJ2-4, with 9 nucleotides matching TRBD2. The source was PBMCs, collected before TCRalphabeta/CD19-depleted stem cell transplant. The TCR was taken from a child less than two years old with acute myeloid leukemia, due to receive a stem cell transplant. CDR3 amino acids: CASSPPGLAFRLAKNIQYF. The CDR3 DNA reads TGTGCCAGCAGTCCCCCGGGACTAGCCTTCCGTCTAGCCAAAAACATTCAGTACTTC. Supplemented by reference TRBV28 and TRBJ2-4, the full variable domain reads DVKVTQSSRYLVKRTGEKVFLECVQDMDHENMFWYRQDPGLGLRLIYFSYDVKMKEKGDIPEGYSVSREKKERFSLILESASTNQTSMYLCASSPPGLAFRLAKNIQYFGAGTRLSVL.